This is a list of T cell receptor beta chains from one sample in a study of T cells after posttransplantation cyclophosphamide. The assay was immunoSEQ multiplex PCR, and TCRdb's table has in-frame clones only and misses some. Found here are roughly 20,000 clones, 95% to 99% of them singletons; the top ten hold 0.15% to 0.2%. The sequenced sample consisted of naive CD4+ T cells sorted from PBMCs. The receptors here all came from a man in his forties in good health, CMV-negative, and a related stem cell transplant donor. CDR3s include the opening cysteine and the closing phenylalanine or tryptophan. D genes are given only for firm matches. The listing skips clone size in some rows; elsewhere it reads once, few, many or a size class.

j_call: TRBJ2-5
v_call: TRBV6-5
d_call: -
clone_size: -
cdr3_aa: CASSTYRDQETQYF
cdr3_nt: TGTGCCAGCAGTACCTACAGGGACCAAGAGACCCAGTACTTC

j_call: TRBJ2-7
v_call: TRBV5-4
d_call: -
clone_size: -
cdr3_aa: CASSLGGAGAPYEQYF
cdr3_nt: TGTGCCAGCAGCTTGGGGGGGGCGGGAGCCCCCTACGAGCAGTACTTC

j_call: TRBJ2-1
v_call: TRBV18
d_call: TRBD2
clone_size: -
cdr3_aa: CASSPIAGSYNEQFF
cdr3_nt: TGTGCCAGCTCACCAATAGCGGGCTCCTACAATGAGCAGTTCTTC

j_call: TRBJ2-3
v_call: TRBV5-6
d_call: TRBD2
clone_size: -
cdr3_aa: CASSLVSGGALYTQYF
cdr3_nt: TGTGCCAGCAGCTTGGTTAGCGGGGGAGCCCTATATACGCAGTATTTT

j_call: TRBJ2-7
v_call: TRBV5-4
d_call: -
clone_size: -
cdr3_aa: CASSLSHSSYEQYF
cdr3_nt: TGTGCCAGCAGCTTGTCCCATAGCTCCTACGAGCAGTACTTC

j_call: TRBJ2-6
v_call: TRBV7-8
d_call: -
clone_size: once
cdr3_aa: CASSLSRTGGANVLTF
cdr3_nt: TGTGCCAGCAGCTTATCGCGGACTGGTGGGGCCAACGTCCTGACTTTC

j_call: TRBJ2-1
v_call: TRBV27
d_call: -
clone_size: -
cdr3_aa: CASSSRSSYNEQFF
cdr3_nt: TGTGCCAGCAGTTCTCGGAGCTCCTACAATGAGCAGTTCTTC

j_call: TRBJ1-5
v_call: TRBV28
d_call: -
clone_size: -
cdr3_aa: CASSARDKYYSNQPQHF
cdr3_nt: TGTGCCAGCAGTGCACGGGACAAGTACTATAGCAATCAGCCCCAGCATTTT

j_call: TRBJ1-1
v_call: TRBV6-1
d_call: -
clone_size: -
cdr3_aa: CASSDRSNTEAFF
cdr3_nt: TGTGCCAGCAGTGACAGGTCGAACACTGAAGCTTTCTTT

j_call: TRBJ2-7
v_call: TRBV5-6
d_call: TRBD2
clone_size: -
cdr3_aa: CASSLTLAGGNEQYF
cdr3_nt: TGTGCCAGCAGCTTGACCCTAGCGGGAGGGAACGAGCAGTACTTC

j_call: TRBJ1-4
v_call: TRBV7-3
d_call: TRBD1
clone_size: -
cdr3_aa: CASSRQGGDEKLFF
cdr3_nt: TGTGCCAGCAGCCGACAGGGGGGTGATGAAAAACTGTTTTTT

j_call: TRBJ1-5
v_call: TRBV28
d_call: TRBD1
clone_size: -
cdr3_aa: CASSRSTGPGNQPQHF
cdr3_nt: TGTGCCAGCAGTAGATCGACAGGGCCCGGCAATCAGCCCCAGCATTTT

j_call: TRBJ2-1
v_call: TRBV18
d_call: -
clone_size: -
cdr3_aa: CASSPGGLHEQFF
cdr3_nt: TGTGCCAGCTCCCCCGGAGGGCTCCATGAGCAGTTCTTC

j_call: TRBJ2-1
v_call: TRBV5-5
d_call: -
clone_size: -
cdr3_aa: CASSRLGQGNNEQFF
cdr3_nt: TGTGCCAGCAGCCGATTGGGTCAGGGCAACAATGAGCAGTTCTTC

j_call: TRBJ1-1
v_call: TRBV5-8
d_call: -
clone_size: -
cdr3_aa: CASSLAFRNTEAFF
cdr3_nt: TGTGCCAGCAGCTTGGCCTTCAGGAACACTGAAGCTTTCTTT

j_call: TRBJ1-5
v_call: TRBV6-5
d_call: TRBD1
clone_size: -
cdr3_aa: CASSYSATGGLQPQHF
cdr3_nt: TGTGCCAGCAGTTACTCCGCGACAGGGGGCCTACAGCCCCAGCATTTT

j_call: TRBJ1-1
v_call: TRBV30
d_call: -
clone_size: -
cdr3_aa: CAWRTFRGLYTEAFF
cdr3_nt: TGTGCCTGGAGGACCTTCAGGGGATTGTACACTGAAGCTTTCTTT

j_call: TRBJ2-7
v_call: TRBV11-2
d_call: TRBD2
clone_size: once
cdr3_aa: CASSPREVHDEQYF
cdr3_nt: TGTGCCAGCAGCCCGCGGGAGGTACACGACGAGCAGTACTTC

j_call: TRBJ2-7
v_call: TRBV19
d_call: TRBD1
clone_size: -
cdr3_aa: CASSIAGTGAYEQYF
cdr3_nt: TGTGCCAGTAGTATCGCCGGGACAGGGGCCTACGAGCAGTACTTC

j_call: TRBJ2-3
v_call: TRBV2
d_call: -
clone_size: -
cdr3_aa: CASTVSVGTQYF
cdr3_nt: TGTGCCAGCACTGTTAGCGTTGGTACGCAGTATTTT

j_call: TRBJ1-1
v_call: TRBV30
d_call: -
clone_size: -
cdr3_aa: CAWDRLNTEAFF
cdr3_nt: TGTGCCTGGGACAGGCTGAACACTGAAGCTTTCTTT

j_call: TRBJ2-1
v_call: TRBV5-4
d_call: TRBD2
clone_size: -
cdr3_aa: CASSGPGTSGNEQFF
cdr3_nt: TGTGCCAGCAGCGGACCCGGGACTAGCGGAAATGAGCAGTTCTTC

j_call: TRBJ2-3
v_call: TRBV11-3
d_call: -
clone_size: -
cdr3_aa: CASSSSPDTQYF
cdr3_nt: TGTGCCAGCAGCTCCTCCCCAGATACGCAGTATTTT

j_call: TRBJ2-7
v_call: TRBV11-1
d_call: -
clone_size: -
cdr3_aa: CASARQDEQYF
cdr3_nt: TGTGCCAGCGCTAGACAGGACGAGCAGTACTTC

j_call: TRBJ2-3
v_call: TRBV28
d_call: -
clone_size: -
cdr3_aa: CASSLPGNTDTQYF
cdr3_nt: TGTGCCAGCAGCCTTCCAGGGAACACAGATACGCAGTATTTT

j_call: TRBJ2-1
v_call: TRBV28
d_call: TRBD2
clone_size: -
cdr3_aa: CASSGASGKNEQFF
cdr3_nt: TGTGCCAGCAGCGGGGCTAGCGGGAAGAATGAGCAGTTCTTC

j_call: TRBJ2-3
v_call: TRBV5-6
d_call: -
clone_size: once
cdr3_aa: CASSPFLTSRATDTQYF
cdr3_nt: TGTGCCAGCAGCCCCTTTTTAACCTCGCGTGCCACAGATACGCAGTATTTT

j_call: TRBJ2-7
v_call: TRBV19
d_call: TRBD1
clone_size: once
cdr3_aa: CASSRQGAYEQYF
cdr3_nt: TGTGCCAGTAGCCGACAGGGGGCCTACGAGCAGTACTTC

j_call: TRBJ2-1
v_call: TRBV10-1
d_call: -
clone_size: -
cdr3_aa: CASSDGLTGSSYNEQFF
cdr3_nt: TGCGCCAGCAGTGATGGGTTGACAGGAAGCTCCTACAATGAGCAGTTCTTC

j_call: TRBJ2-3
v_call: TRBV19
d_call: TRBD2
clone_size: -
cdr3_aa: CASSASGRASGITDTQYF
cdr3_nt: TGTGCCAGTAGTGCGTCCGGGAGGGCTAGCGGCATCACAGATACGCAGTATTTT

j_call: TRBJ2-7
v_call: TRBV5-1
d_call: -
clone_size: once
cdr3_aa: CASSLAPEASYEQYF
cdr3_nt: TGCGCCAGCAGCTTGGCCCCAGAGGCCTCCTACGAGCAGTACTTC

j_call: TRBJ2-1
v_call: TRBV7-2
d_call: -
clone_size: -
cdr3_aa: CASSSPARVRDEQFF
cdr3_nt: TGTGCCAGCAGCTCGCCCGCTAGGGTCAGGGATGAGCAGTTCTTC

j_call: TRBJ2-2
v_call: TRBV28
d_call: -
clone_size: once
cdr3_aa: CASSLLTRINTGELFF
cdr3_nt: TGTGCCAGCAGTTTATTGACACGGATCAACACCGGGGAGCTGTTTTTT

j_call: TRBJ1-1
v_call: TRBV29-1
d_call: -
clone_size: -
cdr3_aa: CSAGDTEAFF
cdr3_nt: TGCAGCGCAGGGGACACTGAAGCTTTCTTT

j_call: TRBJ2-1
v_call: TRBV5-1
d_call: TRBD2
clone_size: -
cdr3_aa: CASSATPSGSSYNEQFF
cdr3_nt: TGCGCCAGCAGCGCCACACCTAGCGGGAGCTCCTACAATGAGCAGTTCTTC

j_call: TRBJ2-7
v_call: TRBV30
d_call: TRBD2
clone_size: -
cdr3_aa: CAWSGKLGLAAPYEQYF
cdr3_nt: TGTGCCTGGAGTGGAAAGCTGGGACTAGCGGCCCCCTACGAGCAGTACTTC

j_call: TRBJ2-5
v_call: TRBV19
d_call: TRBD2
clone_size: -
cdr3_aa: CASSEIAGEVPQYF
cdr3_nt: TGTGCCAGTAGTGAAATAGCGGGAGAGGTCCCCCAGTACTTC

j_call: TRBJ2-4
v_call: TRBV28
d_call: -
clone_size: -
cdr3_aa: CASSFGAQNIQYF
cdr3_nt: TGTGCCAGCAGTTTTGGGGCCCAAAACATTCAGTACTTC

j_call: TRBJ2-5
v_call: TRBV7-8
d_call: TRBD1
clone_size: -
cdr3_aa: CASSLAQGAGPPETQYF
cdr3_nt: TGTGCCAGCAGCTTAGCGCAGGGGGCGGGCCCGCCGGAGACCCAGTACTTC